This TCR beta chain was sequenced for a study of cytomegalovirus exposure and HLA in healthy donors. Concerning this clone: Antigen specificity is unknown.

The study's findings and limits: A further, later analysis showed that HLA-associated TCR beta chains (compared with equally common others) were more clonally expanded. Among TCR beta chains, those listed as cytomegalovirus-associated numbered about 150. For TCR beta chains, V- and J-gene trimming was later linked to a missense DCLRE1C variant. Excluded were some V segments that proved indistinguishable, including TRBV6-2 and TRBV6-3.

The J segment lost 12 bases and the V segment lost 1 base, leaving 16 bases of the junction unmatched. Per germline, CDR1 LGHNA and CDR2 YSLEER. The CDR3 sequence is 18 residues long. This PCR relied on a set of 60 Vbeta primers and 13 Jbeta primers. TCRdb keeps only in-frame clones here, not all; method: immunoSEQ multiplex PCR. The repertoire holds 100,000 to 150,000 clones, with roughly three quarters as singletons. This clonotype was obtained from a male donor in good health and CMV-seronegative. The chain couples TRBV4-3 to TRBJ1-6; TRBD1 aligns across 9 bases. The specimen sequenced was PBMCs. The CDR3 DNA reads TGCGCCAGCAGCCAAGCGGGTGAGGGACAGGGAAATGTTGTACCCCTCCACTTT. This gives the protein CASSQAGEGQGNVVPLHF.